This T cell receptor beta chain is from a study of cytomegalovirus exposure and HLA in healthy donors. The wider study: The same platform was used for the 95 to 150 validation repertoires and the roughly 600 first-cohort repertoires, a later analysis reported.

This clone was observed a single time. The antigen remains undetermined. Study-wide findings and caveats: Most TCR sequences were rare, but some public TCRs occurred in many donors. The study designated 150 to 200 TCR beta chains cytomegalovirus-associated. A few of the chains that were CMV-associated were confirmed in vitro to be specific for CMV antigens.

Germline values: CDR1 MNHEY, CDR2 SVGAGI. The CDR3 sequence is 16 residues long. Trimming pared 1 base from V and 0 bases from J, leaving 12 bases between. The assay was immunoSEQ multiplex PCR, and TCRdb's table has in-frame clones only and misses some. The table records 150,000 to 200,000 clones, around 81% of them present only once. This receptor was taken from a man aged 25 to 40 in good health and CMV-seropositive. Input material: PBMCs. This chain connects TRBV6-5 to TRBJ1-1; maybe TRBD1 (5 bases). In nucleotides, the CDR3 is TGTGCCAGCAGTTACTGGCAGGGCTTTATGAACACTGAAGCTTTCTTT. This codes for CASSYWQGFMNTEAFF.